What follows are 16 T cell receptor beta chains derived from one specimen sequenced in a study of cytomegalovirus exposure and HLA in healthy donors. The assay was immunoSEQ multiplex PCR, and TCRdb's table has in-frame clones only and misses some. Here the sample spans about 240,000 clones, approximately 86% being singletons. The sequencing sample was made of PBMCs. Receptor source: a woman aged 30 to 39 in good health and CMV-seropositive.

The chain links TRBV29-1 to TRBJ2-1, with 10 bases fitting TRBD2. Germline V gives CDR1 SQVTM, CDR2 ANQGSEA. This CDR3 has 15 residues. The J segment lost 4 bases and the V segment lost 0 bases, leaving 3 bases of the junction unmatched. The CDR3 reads CSVEEGTSVYNEQFF. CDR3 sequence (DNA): TGCAGCGTTGAAGAAGGGACTAGCGTGTACAATGAGCAGTTCTTC.

The CDR3 DNA reads as TGTGCCAGCAGCTTAGGAGGGGGACGCACAGATACGCAGTATTTT. It is translated as CASSLGGGRTDTQYF. The chain uses TRBV11-2 and TRBJ2-3; possibly TRBD1 for D (6 bases). CDR1 and CDR2 (germline): SGHAT, FQNNGV. CDR3 length: 15 residues. Trimming removed 1 base at V and 1 base at J, with 9 bases between. Complete variable domain (other parts from reference TRBV11-2 and TRBJ2-3): EAGVAQSPRYKIIEKRQSVAFWCNPISGHATLYWYQQILGQGPKLLIQFQNNGVVDDSQLPKDRFSAERLKGVDSTLKIQPAKLEDSAVYLCASSLGGGRTDTQYFGPGTRLTVL.

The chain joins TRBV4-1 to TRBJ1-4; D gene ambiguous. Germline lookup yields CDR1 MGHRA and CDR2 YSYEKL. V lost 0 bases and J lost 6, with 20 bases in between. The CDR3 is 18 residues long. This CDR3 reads CASSQDQIEASVYEKLFF. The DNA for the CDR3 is TGCGCCAGCAGCCAAGATCAAATCGAAGCCTCCGTATATGAAAAACTGTTTTTT.

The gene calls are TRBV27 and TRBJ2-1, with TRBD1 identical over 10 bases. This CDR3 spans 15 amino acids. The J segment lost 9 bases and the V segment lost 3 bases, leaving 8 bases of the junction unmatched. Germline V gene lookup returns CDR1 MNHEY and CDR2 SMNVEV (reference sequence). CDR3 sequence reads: CASSLDRGSHGEQFF. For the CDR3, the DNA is TGTGCCAGCAGTTTGGACAGGGGGTCGCATGGTGAGCAGTTCTTC.

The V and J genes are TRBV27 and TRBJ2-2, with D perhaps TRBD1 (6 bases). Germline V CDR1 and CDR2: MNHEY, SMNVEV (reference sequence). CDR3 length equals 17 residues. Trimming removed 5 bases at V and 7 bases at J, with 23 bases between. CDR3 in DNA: TGTGCCAGCAGTACCACGACAGGAGTTGTCTTGTACGGGGAGCTGTTTTTT. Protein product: CASSTTTGVVLYGELFF.

CDR3 coding DNA: TGTGCCTGGAGCTTAATTACGGCTGGAAACACCATATATTTT. This gives the protein CAWSLITAGNTIYF. The chain combines TRBV30 with TRBJ1-3; no clear D. The CDR3 runs to 14 residues. V gave up 3 bases and J gave up 2 bases, with 11 bases separating them. CDR1 is GTSNPN, CDR2 SVGIG, per germline (reference sequence).

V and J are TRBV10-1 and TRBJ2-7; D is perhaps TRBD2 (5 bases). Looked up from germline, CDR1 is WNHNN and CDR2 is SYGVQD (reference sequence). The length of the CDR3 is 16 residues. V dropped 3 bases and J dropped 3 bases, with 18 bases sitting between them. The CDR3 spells CASSDVDGLDHYEQYF. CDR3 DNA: TGCGCCAGCAGTGATGTCGACGGACTTGATCACTACGAGCAGTACTTC.

DNA for the CDR3: TGTGCCAGCAGCAATATGGGACAGGATTTCTATGGCTACACCTTC. Its translation is CASSNMGQDFYGYTF. This chain connects TRBV7-2 to TRBJ1-2; TRBD1 agrees at 8 bases. Losses at the gene ends were 5 bases for V and 4 bases for J; bases not matched to a gene: 9. Germline V gives CDR1 SGHTA, CDR2 FQGNSA. The CDR3 length is 15 residues.

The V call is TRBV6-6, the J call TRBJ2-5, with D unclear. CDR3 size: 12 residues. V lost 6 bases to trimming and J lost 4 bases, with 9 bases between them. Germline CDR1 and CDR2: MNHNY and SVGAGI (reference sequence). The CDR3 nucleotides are TGTGCCAGCAGCCCAGGTTCAGAGACCCAGTACTTC. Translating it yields CASSPGSETQYF.

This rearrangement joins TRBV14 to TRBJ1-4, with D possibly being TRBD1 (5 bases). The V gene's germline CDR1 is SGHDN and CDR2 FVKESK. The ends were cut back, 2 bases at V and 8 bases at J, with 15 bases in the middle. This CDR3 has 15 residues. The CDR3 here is CASSQPNRIPEKLFF. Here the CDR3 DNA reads TGTGCCAGCAGCCAACCCAACAGGATTCCCGAAAAACTGTTTTTT.

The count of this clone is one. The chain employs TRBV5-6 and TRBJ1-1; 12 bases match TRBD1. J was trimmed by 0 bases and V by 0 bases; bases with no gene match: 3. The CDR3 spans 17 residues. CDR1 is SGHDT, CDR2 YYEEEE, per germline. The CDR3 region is CASSLVGQGALNTEAFF. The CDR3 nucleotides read TGTGCCAGCAGCTTGGTGGGACAGGGGGCTTTGAACACTGAAGCTTTCTTT.

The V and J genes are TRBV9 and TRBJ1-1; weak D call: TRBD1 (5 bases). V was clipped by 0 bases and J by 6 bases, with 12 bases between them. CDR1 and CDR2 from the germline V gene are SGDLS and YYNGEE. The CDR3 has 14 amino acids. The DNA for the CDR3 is TGTGCCAGCAGCGTAGTCGCAGGGAAGGCTGAAGCTTTCTTT. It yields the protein CASSVVAGKAEAFF.

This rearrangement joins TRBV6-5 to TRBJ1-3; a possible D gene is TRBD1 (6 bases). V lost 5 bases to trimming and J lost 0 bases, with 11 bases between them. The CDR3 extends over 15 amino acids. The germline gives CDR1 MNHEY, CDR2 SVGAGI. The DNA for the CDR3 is TGTGCCAGCAGTCTCGACAGGTTCTCTGGAAACACCATATATTTT. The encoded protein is CASSLDRFSGNTIYF.

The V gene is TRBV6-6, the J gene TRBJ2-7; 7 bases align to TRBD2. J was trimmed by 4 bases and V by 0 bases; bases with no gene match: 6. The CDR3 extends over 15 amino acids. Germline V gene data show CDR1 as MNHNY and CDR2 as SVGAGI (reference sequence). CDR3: CASSYSAVSGYEQYF. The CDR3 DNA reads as TGTGCCAGCAGTTACTCGGCGGTTAGCGGGTACGAGCAGTACTTC.

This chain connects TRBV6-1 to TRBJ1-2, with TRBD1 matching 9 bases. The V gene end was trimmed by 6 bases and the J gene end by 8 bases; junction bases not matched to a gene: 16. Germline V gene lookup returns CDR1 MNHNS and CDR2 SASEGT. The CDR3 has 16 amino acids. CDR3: CASREQGASDRGGYTF. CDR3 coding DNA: TGTGCCAGCAGGGAACAGGGGGCTTCAGATAGGGGAGGCTACACCTTC.

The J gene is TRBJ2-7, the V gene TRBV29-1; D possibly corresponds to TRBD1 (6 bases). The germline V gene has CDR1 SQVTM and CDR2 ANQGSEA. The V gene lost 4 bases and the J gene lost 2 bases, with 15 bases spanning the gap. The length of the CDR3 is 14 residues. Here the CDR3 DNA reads TGCAGCGTTGGCGAGACAGGTCTTCCCTACGAGCAGTACTTC. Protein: CSVGETGLPYEQYF.